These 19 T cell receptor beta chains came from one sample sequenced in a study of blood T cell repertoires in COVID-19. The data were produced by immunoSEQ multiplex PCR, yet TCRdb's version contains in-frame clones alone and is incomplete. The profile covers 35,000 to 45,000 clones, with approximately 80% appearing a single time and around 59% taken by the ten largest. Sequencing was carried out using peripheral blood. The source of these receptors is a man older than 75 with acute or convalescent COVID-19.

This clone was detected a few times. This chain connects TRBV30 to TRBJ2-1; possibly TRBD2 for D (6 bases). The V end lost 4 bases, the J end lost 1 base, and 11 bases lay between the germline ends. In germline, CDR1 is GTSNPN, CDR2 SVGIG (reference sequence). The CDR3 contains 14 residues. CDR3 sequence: CAWNGGASYNEQFF. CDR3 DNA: TGTGCCTGGAATGGAGGGGCATCCTACAATGAGCAGTTCTTC.

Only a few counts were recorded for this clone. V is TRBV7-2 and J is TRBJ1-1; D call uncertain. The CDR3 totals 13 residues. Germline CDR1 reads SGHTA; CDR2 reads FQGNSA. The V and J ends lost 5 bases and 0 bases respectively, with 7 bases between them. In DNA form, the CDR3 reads TGTGCCAGCAGCATGTCGTTGAACACTGAAGCTTTCTTT. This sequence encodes CASSMSLNTEAFF.

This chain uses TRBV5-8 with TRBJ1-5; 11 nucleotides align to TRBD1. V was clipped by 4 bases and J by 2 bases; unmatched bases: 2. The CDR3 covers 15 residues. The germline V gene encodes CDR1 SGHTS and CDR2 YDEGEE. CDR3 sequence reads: CASSRDRGGNQPQHF. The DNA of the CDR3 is TGTGCCAGCAGCCGGGACAGGGGGGGCAATCAGCCCCAGCATTTT. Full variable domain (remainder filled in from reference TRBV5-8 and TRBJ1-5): EAGVTQSPTHLIKTRGQQATLRCSPISGHTSVYWYQQALGLGLQFLLWYDEGEERNRGNFPPRFSGRQFPNYSSELNVNALELEDSALYLCASSRDRGGNQPQHFGDGTRLSIL.

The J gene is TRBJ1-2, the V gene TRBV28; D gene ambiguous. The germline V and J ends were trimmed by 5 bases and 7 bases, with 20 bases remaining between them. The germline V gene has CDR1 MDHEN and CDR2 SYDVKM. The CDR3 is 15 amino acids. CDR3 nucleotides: TGTGCCAGCAGTCCGTGGACTCAAAGCATAAGTGGCTACACCTTC. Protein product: CASSPWTQSISGYTF.

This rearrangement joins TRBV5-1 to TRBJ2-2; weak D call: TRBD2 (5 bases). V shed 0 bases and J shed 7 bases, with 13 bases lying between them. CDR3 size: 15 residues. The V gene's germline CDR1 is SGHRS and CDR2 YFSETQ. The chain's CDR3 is CASSLATPSGGELFF. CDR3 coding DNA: TGCGCCAGCAGCTTGGCGACCCCGAGCGGCGGGGAGCTGTTTTTT.

CDR3 nucleotide sequence: TGTGCCACCAGCAGAGGAGGAGGGCAGGGGGTTCGGGGGGCTTTCTTT. Translating gives CATSRGGGQGVRGAFF. The chain is built from TRBV15 and TRBJ1-1; 7 bases are shared with TRBD1. The CDR3 has 16 amino acids. Germline CDR1 is LNHNV and CDR2 is YYDKDF (reference sequence). Unmatched junction bases numbered 16, after V lost 1 base and J lost 11 bases. The entire variable domain, with the rest obtained from reference TRBV15 and TRBJ1-1, is as follows: DAMVIQNPRYQVTQFGKPVTLSCSQTLNHNVMYWYQQKSSQAPKLLFHYYDKDFNNEADTPDNFQSRRPNTSFCFLDIRSPGLGDTAMYLCATSRGGGQGVRGAFFGQGTRLTVV.

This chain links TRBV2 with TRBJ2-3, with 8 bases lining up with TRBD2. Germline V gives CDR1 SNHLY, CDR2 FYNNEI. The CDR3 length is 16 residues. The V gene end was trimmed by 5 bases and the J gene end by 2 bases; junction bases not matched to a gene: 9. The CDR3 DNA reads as TGTGCCAGCAGTCCACTAGCGGCCTTAATCACAGATACGCAGTATTTT. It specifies CASSPLAALITDTQYF.

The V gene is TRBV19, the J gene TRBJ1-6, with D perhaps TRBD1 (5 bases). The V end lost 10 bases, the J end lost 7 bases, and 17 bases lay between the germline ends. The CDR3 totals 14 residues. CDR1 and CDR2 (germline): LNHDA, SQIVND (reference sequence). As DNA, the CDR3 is TGTGCCACCGACACGGGACTGCCGAATTCACCCCTCCACTTT. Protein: CATDTGLPNSPLHF. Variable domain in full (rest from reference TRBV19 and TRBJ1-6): DGGITQSPKYLFRKEGQNVTLSCEQNLNHDAMYWYRQDPGQGLRLIYYSQIVNDFQKGDIAEGYSVSREKKESFPLTVTSAQKNPTAFYLCATDTGLPNSPLHFGNGTRLTVT.

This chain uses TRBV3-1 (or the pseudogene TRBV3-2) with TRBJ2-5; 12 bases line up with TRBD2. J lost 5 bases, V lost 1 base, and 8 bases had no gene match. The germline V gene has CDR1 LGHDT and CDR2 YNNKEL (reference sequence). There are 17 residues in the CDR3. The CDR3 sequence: CASSQAEGLAGHETQYF. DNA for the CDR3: TGTGCCAGCAGCCAAGCCGAAGGACTAGCGGGACACGAGACCCAGTACTTC.

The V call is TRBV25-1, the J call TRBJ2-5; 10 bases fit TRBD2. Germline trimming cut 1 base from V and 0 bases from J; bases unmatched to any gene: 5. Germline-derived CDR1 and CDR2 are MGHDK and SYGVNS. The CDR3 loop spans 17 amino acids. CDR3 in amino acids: CASSESVLAGYQETQYF. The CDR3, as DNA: TGTGCCAGCAGTGAATCAGTACTAGCGGGGTACCAAGAGACCCAGTACTTC.

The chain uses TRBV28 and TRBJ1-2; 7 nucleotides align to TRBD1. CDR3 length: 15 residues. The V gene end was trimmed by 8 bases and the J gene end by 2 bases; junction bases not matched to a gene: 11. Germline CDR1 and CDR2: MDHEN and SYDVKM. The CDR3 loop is CASAQVGGANYGYTF. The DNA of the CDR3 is TGTGCCAGCGCTCAGGTAGGGGGCGCGAACTATGGCTACACCTTC.

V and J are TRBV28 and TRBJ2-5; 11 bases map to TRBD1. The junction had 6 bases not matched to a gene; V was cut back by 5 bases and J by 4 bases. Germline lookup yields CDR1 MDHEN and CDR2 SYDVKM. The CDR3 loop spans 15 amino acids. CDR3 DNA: TGTGCCAGCAGTACCGGGACAGGGGGAGGAGAGACCCAGTACTTC. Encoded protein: CASSTGTGGGETQYF.

In nucleotides, the CDR3 is TGTGCCAGCAGCTTAGAGGGAGGGCCCACAGATACGCAGTATTTT. Encoded protein: CASSLEGGPTDTQYF. The V gene is TRBV7-9, the J gene TRBJ2-3; the match to TRBD2 covers 7 bases. CDR3 length: 15 residues. The germline V gene has CDR1 SEHNR and CDR2 FQNEAQ (reference sequence). The J segment lost 2 bases and the V segment lost 1 base, leaving 3 bases of the junction unmatched. The whole variable domain, remainder taken from reference TRBV7-9 and TRBJ2-3, is DTGVSQNPRHKITKRGQNVTFRCDPISEHNRLYWYRQTLGQGPEFLTYFQNEAQLEKSRLLSDRFSAERPKGSFSTLEIQRTEQGDSAMYLCASSLEGGPTDTQYFGPGTRLTVL.

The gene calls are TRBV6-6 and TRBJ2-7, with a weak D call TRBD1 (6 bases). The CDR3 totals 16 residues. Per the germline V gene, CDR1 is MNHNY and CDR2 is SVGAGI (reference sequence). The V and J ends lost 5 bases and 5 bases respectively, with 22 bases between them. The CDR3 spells CASSPGVGVASHEQYF. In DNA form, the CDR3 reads TGTGCCAGCAGTCCAGGGGTTGGGGTGGCGTCCCACGAGCAGTACTTC.

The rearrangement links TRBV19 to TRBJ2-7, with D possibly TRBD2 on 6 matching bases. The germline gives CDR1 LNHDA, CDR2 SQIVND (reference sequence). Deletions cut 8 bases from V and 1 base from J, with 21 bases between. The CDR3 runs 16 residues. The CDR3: CASSPTGVHKSYEQYF. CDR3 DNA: TGTGCCAGTTCACCCACGGGGGTTCACAAGTCCTACGAGCAGTACTTC. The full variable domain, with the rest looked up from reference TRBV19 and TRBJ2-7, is DGGITQSPKYLFRKEGQNVTLSCEQNLNHDAMYWYRQDPGQGLRLIYYSQIVNDFQKGDIAEGYSVSREKKESFPLTVTSAQKNPTAFYLCASSPTGVHKSYEQYFGPGTRLTVT.

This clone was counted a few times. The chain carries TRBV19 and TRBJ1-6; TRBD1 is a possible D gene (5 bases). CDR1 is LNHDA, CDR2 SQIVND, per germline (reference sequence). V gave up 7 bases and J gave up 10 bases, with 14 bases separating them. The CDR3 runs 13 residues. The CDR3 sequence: CASTNRIGSPLHF. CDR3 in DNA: TGTGCCAGTACTAACAGGATAGGCTCACCCCTCCACTTT.

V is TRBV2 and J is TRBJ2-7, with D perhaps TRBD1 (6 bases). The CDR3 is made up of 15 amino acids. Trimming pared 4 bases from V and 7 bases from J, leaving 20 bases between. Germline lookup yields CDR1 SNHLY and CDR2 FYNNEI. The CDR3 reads CASSGQGHQSGEQYF. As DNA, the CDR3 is TGTGCCAGCAGTGGGCAGGGGCATCAATCAGGGGAGCAGTACTTC.

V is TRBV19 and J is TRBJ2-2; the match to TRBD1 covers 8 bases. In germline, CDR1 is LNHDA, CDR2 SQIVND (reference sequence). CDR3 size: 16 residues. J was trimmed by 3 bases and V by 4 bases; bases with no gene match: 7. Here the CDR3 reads CASSTWTGWDTGELFF. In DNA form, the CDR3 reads TGTGCCAGTAGTACCTGGACAGGGTGGGACACCGGGGAGCTGTTTTTT.

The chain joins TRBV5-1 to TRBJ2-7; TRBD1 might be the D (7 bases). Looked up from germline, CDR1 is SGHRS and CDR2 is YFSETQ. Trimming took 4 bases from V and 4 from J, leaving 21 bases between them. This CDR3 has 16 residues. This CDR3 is CASSPRQGGRRYEQYF. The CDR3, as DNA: TGCGCCAGCAGCCCCCGACAGGGAGGTAGAAGGTACGAGCAGTACTTC.